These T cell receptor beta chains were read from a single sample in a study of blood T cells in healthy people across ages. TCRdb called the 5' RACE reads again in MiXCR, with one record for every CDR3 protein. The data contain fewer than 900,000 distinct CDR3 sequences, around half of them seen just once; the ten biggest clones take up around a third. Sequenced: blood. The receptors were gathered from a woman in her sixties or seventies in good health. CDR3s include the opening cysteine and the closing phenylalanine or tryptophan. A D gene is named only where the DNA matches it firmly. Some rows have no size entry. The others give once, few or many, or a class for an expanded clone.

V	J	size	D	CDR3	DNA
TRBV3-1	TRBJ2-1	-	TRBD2	CASSHRPGLSSYNEQFF	TGTGCTAGCAGCCATCGTCCGGGACTAAGCTCCTACAATGAGCAGTTCTTC
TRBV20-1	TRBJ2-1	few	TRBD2	CSFPGLARNNEQFF	TGCAGCTTCCCGGGACTAGCGAGGAACAATGAGCAGTTCTTC
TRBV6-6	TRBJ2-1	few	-	CASKAGLANNEQFF	TGTGCCAGCAAGGCGGGGCTAGCGAACAATGAGCAGTTCTTC
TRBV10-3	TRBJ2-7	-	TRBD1	CAISDRGPSYEQYF	TGTGCCATCTCGGACAGGGGGCCCTCCTACGAGCAGTACTTC
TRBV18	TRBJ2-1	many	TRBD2	CASSPIIGTSGSGYNEQFF	TGTGCCAGCTCACCCATCATCGGGACTAGCGGGAGCGGCTACAATGAGCAGTTCTTC
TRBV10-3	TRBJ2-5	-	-	CAISLNIQETQYF	TGTGCCATCAGTCTCAATATCCAAGAGACCCAGTACTTC
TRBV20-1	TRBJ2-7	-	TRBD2	CSARDTGTSGAAYEQYF	TGCAGTGCTAGAGATACCGGGACTAGCGGGGCCGCCTACGAGCAGTACTTC
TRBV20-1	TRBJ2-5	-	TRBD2	CSAREAGTSNNEQYF	TGCAGTGCTAGAGAGGCCGGGACTAGTAACAATGAGCAGTACTTC
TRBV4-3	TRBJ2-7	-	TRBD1	CASSQEQGAGEQYF	TGCGCCAGCAGCCAAGAACAGGGGGCAGGCGAGCAGTACTTC
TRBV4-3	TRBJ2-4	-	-	CASSQDIAYNEQYF	TGCGCCAGCAGCCAGGACATAGCCTACAATGAGCAGTACTTC
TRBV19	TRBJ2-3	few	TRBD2	CASSISGGTQYF	TGTGCCAGTAGTATTTCGGGGGGTACGCAGTATTTT
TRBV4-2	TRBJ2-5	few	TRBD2	CASSQDHLTSGSIRGETQYF	TGTGCCAGCAGCCAAGATCACCTTACTAGCGGGAGTATTAGAGGGGAGACCCAGTACTTC
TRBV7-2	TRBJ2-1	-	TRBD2	CASSPRLAGGEQFF	TGTGCCAGCAGCCCCCGACTAGCGGGGGGTGAGCAGTTCTTC
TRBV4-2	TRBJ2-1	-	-	CASSQVVRDEQFF	TGTGCCAGCAGCCAAGTCGTGCGCGATGAGCAGTTCTTC
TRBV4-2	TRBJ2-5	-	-	CASSQDRQDWSPQYF	TGTGCCAGCAGCCAAGACCGACAGGACTGGAGTCCCCAGTACTTC
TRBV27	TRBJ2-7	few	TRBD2	CASTPSGRLYEQYF	TGTGCCAGCACCCCTAGCGGGAGGTTGTACGAGCAGTACTTC
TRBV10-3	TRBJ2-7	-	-	CAISETDRVLVYEQYF	TGTGCCATCAGTGAGACCGACAGAGTGCTCGTGTACGAGCAGTACTTC